The entry that follows covers one TCR beta chain sequence. Its specificity is unknown. These data are taken from a study of response to subunit inactivated influenza vaccine. Trimming cost V 7 bases and J 4 bases, with 13 bases left between them. CDR1 is SQVTM and CDR2 is ANQGSEA in the germline V gene. CDR3 length: 13 residues. Overall study results and limits: Authors proposed each seasonal influenza vaccination draws in few new T cells.

Each CDR3 protein is one row after TCRdb ran MiXCR on the RT-PCR reads. The sample shows approximately 680,000 distinct CDR3 sequences, about 15% of them seen only once. The chain uses TRBV29-1 and TRBJ1-4; a possible D gene is TRBD1 (5 bases). This specimen consisted of PBMCs from blood, obtained 12 days after vaccination. This receptor was taken from a man in his fifties or sixties who received an inactivated influenza vaccine. The CDR3 sequence is CSAREGINEKLFF. In DNA, the CDR3 is TGCAGCGCGCGGGAGGGGATTAATGAAAAACTGTTTTTT.